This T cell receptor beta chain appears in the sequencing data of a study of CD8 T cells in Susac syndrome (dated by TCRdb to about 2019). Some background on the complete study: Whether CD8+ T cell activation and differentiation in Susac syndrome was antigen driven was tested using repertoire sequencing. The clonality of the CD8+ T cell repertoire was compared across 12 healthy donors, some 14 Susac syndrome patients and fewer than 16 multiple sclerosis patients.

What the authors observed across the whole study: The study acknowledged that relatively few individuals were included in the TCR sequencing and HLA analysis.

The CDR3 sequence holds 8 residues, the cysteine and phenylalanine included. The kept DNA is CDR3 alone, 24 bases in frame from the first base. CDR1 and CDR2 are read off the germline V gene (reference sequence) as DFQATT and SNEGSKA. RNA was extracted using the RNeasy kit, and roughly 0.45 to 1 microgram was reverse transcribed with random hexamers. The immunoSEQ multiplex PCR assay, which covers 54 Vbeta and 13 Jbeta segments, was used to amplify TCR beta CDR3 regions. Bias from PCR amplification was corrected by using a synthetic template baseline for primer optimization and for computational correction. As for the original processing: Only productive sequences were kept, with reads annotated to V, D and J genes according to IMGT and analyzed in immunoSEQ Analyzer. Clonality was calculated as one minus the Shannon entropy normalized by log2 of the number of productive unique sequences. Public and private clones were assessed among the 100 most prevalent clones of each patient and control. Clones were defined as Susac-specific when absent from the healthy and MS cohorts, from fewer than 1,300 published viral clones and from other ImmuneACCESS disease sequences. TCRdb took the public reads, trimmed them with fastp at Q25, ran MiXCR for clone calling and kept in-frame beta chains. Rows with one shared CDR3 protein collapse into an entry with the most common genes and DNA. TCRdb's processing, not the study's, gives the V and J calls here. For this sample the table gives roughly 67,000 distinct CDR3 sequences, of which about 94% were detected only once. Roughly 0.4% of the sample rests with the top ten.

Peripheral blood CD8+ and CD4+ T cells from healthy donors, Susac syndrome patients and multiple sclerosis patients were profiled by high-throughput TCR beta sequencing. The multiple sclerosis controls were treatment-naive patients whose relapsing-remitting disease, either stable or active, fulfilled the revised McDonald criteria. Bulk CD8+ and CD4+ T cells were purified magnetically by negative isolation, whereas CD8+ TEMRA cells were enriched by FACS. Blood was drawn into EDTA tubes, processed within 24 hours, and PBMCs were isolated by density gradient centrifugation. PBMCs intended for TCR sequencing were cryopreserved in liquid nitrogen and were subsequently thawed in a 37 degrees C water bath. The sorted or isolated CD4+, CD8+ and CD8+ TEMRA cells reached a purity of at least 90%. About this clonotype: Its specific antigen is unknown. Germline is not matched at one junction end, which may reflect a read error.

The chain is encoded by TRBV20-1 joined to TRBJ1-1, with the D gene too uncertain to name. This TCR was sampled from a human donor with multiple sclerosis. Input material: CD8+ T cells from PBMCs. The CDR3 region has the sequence CSASLGNF. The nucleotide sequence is TGCAGTGCTAGTCTAGGGAACTTT.